Sequencing of this T cell receptor beta chain was carried out in a study of CD8+CD57+ T cells in acquired aplastic anemia. Overall study context: DNA recovered from sorted CD4+ and CD8+ cells had a mean of approximately 3.2 ug. Read counts for CD4+ cells (from healthy donors) averaged about 10.8 million.

Study observations and caveats: There were some 30 CD8+ CDR3 sequences that occurred in both patients and controls. CD8+ Simpson's diversity showed no significant patient-control difference.

The count of this clonotype is one. The antigen is undetermined. TCR beta VDJ combinations and CDR3 sequences were profiled from genomic DNA. Using its own MiXCR run on the reads, TCRdb lists one record per CDR3 protein. This sample has approximately 160,000 distinct CDR3 sequences, with approximately 40% found just once. Sequencing used sorted CD4+, CD8+, or CD8+CD57+ T cells (not recorded which) from PBMCs. The source is a human donor in good health.

The CDR3 reads CASSLGRDQPQHF. DNA for the CDR3: TGTGCCAGCAGCTTAGGTCGGGATCAGCCCCAGCATTTT. This chain connects TRBV25-1 to TRBJ1-5; D remains ambiguous. V was shortened by 6 bases and J by 5 bases, with 11 bases between the two germline ends. The CDR3 is made up of 13 amino acids. Germline loops: CDR1 MGHDK, CDR2 SYGVNS.